One sample yielded the 15 T cell receptor beta chains listed below, sequenced in a study of CD8+ T cells in alopecia areata. As the sequencing template, cDNA was produced by extracting RNA and reverse transcribing it. TCRdb keeps only in-frame clones here, not all; method: immunoSEQ multiplex PCR. Among more than 90,000 clones, roughly 50% were seen once, and the ten largest hold 9% to 15%. Treatment in this sample: oral pan-JAK inhibitor, 5-10 mg twice daily. The specimen comprised CD8+ T cells sorted from blood, sampled at week 24, from a patient treated with tofacitinib. The receptors shown here come from a human donor with alopecia areata.

Comment on this clone: The sample has other DNA sequences that encode this CDR3 too. The chain uses TRBV30 and TRBJ2-7; D is tentatively TRBD1 or TRBD2 (5 bases each). CDR1 and CDR2 (germline): GTSNPN, SVGIG (reference sequence). The CDR3 extends over 14 amino acids. Trimming took off 0 bases at V and 1 base at J, with 10 bases between the two ends. CDR3 sequence (DNA): TGTGCCTGGAGTGTAGTTGGGGGTTCCTACGAGCAGTACTTC. Translated: CAWSVVGGSYEQYF.

The chain recombines TRBV5-4 with TRBJ1-2; D possibly corresponds to TRBD1 (6 bases). The V end was cut by 4 bases, the J end by 5 bases, with 15 bases between. This CDR3 is 14 amino acids long. Germline V gene data show CDR1 as SGHNT and CDR2 as YYREEE (reference sequence). CDR3 sequence reads: CASSQHRVRYGYTF. Here the CDR3 DNA reads TGTGCCAGCAGCCAACACAGGGTTCGTTATGGCTACACCTTC.

This chain uses TRBV10-1 with TRBJ2-7, with D possibly matching TRBD2 (5 bases). The CDR3 sequence is 14 residues long. The germline V and J ends were trimmed by 4 bases and 0 bases, with 10 bases remaining between them. From germline, CDR1 is WNHNN and CDR2 SYGVQD (reference sequence). CDR3 residues: CASSATGSSYEQYF. In DNA form, the CDR3 reads TGCGCCAGCAGTGCGACGGGAAGCTCCTACGAGCAGTACTTC.

This rearrangement joins TRBV14 to TRBJ1-1; D uncertain. V was cut by 2 bases and J by 7 bases, with 14 bases left in between. CDR3 length: 14 amino acids. Looked up from germline, CDR1 is SGHDN and CDR2 is FVKESK. The CDR3 region is CASSQHGKFLEAFF. CDR3 bases: TGTGCCAGCAGCCAACACGGGAAGTTCCTTGAAGCTTTCTTT.

This clone has at least ten counts. This sequence joins TRBV7-9 and TRBJ1-1; D is unclear. In germline, CDR1 is SEHNR, CDR2 FQNEAQ (reference sequence). Between the trimmed V and J ends, which lost 3 bases and 6 bases, there was a span of 8 bases. The CDR3 has 12 residues. The CDR3 DNA reads TGTGCCAGCAGCTTGAATGGGGCTGAAGCTTTCTTT. Residues: CASSLNGAEAFF.

The chain joins TRBV19 to TRBJ2-7, with 10 bases fitting TRBD2. Germline-derived CDR1 and CDR2 are LNHDA and SQIVND (reference sequence). This CDR3 has 15 amino acids. Germline trimming cut 5 bases from V and 6 bases from J; bases unmatched to any gene: 10. The CDR3, as DNA: TGTGCCAGTAGTCCTCGTGGAGCGGGAGGGGTCGAGCAGTACTTC. Its protein product is CASSPRGAGGVEQYF.

This rearrangement joins TRBV7-2 to TRBJ1-1; D not resolved. Deletions cut 6 bases from V and 2 bases from J, with 7 bases between. Germline V gene sequence: CDR1 SGHTA, CDR2 FQGNSA. The CDR3 length is 12 residues. Here the CDR3 DNA reads TGTGCCAGCAGTCGCGAAAACACTGAAGCTTTCTTT. Its translation is CASSRENTEAFF.

In DNA form, the CDR3 reads TGTGCCAGCAGCGGGGGGGGCGATGAGCAGTTCTTC. Translating gives CASSGGGDEQFF. The chain recombines TRBV11-2 with TRBJ2-1, with D perhaps TRBD2 (7 bases). Germline V gene sequence: CDR1 SGHAT, CDR2 FQNNGV. V was shortened by 5 bases and J by 8 bases, with 10 bases between the two germline ends. This CDR3 has 12 residues.

A few counts support this clone. The chain combines TRBV5-6 with TRBJ2-7, with 8 nucleotides matching TRBD2. There are 16 residues in the CDR3. V was clipped by 0 bases and J by 7 bases; unmatched bases: 12. Germline lookup yields CDR1 SGHDT and CDR2 YYEEEE. The CDR3 coding sequence is TGTGCCAGCAGCTTGGCGGAGCACGGGGGGGCGAAAGAGCAGTACTTC. Its protein product is CASSLAEHGGAKEQYF.

V is TRBV13 and J is TRBJ2-3; 12 bases are shared with TRBD2. The germline gives CDR1 PRHDT, CDR2 FYEKMQ (reference sequence). CDR3 length equals 17 residues. J lost 3 bases, V lost 5 bases, and 9 bases had no gene match. The DNA of the CDR3 is TGTGCCAGCAGCCTTGGACTAGCGGGGCCGCCGACAGATACGCAGTATTTT. It codes for CASSLGLAGPPTDTQYF.

The chain employs TRBV9 and TRBJ2-7; TRBD1 matches at 7 bases. CDR1 is SGDLS, CDR2 YYNGEE, per germline. The trim removed 0 bases at V and 2 bases at J, leaving 5 bases unmatched. The CDR3 is made up of 15 amino acids. The CDR3 reads CASSVDRGLTYEQYF. The CDR3, as DNA: TGTGCCAGCAGCGTAGACAGGGGTTTAACCTACGAGCAGTACTTC.

This clone was detected only a few times. The chain carries TRBV29-1 and TRBJ2-5; the D call may be TRBD1 or TRBD2 (7 bases each). The CDR3 is 12 amino acids. Germline loops: CDR1 SQVTM, CDR2 ANQGSEA. V gave up 8 bases and J gave up 3 bases, with 13 bases separating them. CDR3 bases: TGCAGCAGTCAGGGGGGGGAAGAGACCCAGTACTTC. Protein sequence: CSSQGGEETQYF.

This clone was counted between two and nine times. The sample contains more than one DNA sequence encoding this CDR3. The chain couples TRBV5-1 to TRBJ1-1; 8 nucleotides match TRBD1. The CDR3 spans 13 residues. Germline CDR1 and CDR2: SGHRS and YFSETQ. The V segment lost 1 base and the J segment 4 bases; nucleotides outside the gene matches: 0. The CDR3 region has the DNA TGCGCCAGCAGCTTGACAGGGGGCACTGAAGCTTTCTTT. Amino acids: CASSLTGGTEAFF.

This chain uses TRBV5-6 with TRBJ1-6; no reliable D call. Trimming took 7 bases from V and 0 from J, leaving 11 bases between them. CDR3 size: 15 residues. CDR1 is SGHDT and CDR2 is YYEEEE in the germline V gene. The CDR3 reads CASYLADSYNSPLHF. In nucleotides, the CDR3 is TGTGCCAGCTACTTGGCGGACTCCTATAATTCACCCCTCCACTTT.

The chain joins TRBV23-1 to TRBJ2-6, with 8 positions matching TRBD1. TRBV23-1 is noted as an ORF with a role that remains uncertain. The trim removed 3 bases at V and 2 bases at J, leaving 12 bases unmatched. CDR3 length: 19 amino acids. The CDR3 region is CASSHFRQGKLAGANVLTF. CDR3 sequence (DNA): TGCGCCAGCAGTCACTTCCGACAGGGGAAGTTGGCTGGGGCCAACGTCCTGACTTTC.